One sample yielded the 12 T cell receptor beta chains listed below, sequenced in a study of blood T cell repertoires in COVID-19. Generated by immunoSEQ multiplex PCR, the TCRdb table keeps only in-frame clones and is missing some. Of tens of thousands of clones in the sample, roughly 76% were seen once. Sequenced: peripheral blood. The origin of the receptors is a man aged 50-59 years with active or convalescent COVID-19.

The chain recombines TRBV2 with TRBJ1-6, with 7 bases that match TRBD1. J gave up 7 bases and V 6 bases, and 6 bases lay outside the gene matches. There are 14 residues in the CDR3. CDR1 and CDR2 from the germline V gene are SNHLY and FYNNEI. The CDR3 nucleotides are TGTGCCAGCAGGACAGGGATTCAGAATTCACCCCTCCACTTT. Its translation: CASRTGIQNSPLHF.

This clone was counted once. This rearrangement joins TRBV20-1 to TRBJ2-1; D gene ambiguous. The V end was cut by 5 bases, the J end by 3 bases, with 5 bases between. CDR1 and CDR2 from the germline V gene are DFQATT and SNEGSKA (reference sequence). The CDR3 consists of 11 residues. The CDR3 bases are TGCAGTGCTCAACTCTACAATGAGCAGTTCTTC. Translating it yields CSAQLYNEQFF.

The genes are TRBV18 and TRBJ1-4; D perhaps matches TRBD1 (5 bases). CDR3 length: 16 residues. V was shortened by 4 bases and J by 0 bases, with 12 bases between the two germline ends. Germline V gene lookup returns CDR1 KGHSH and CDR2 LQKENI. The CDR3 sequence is CASSLSRGATNEKLFF. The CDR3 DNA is TGTGCCAGCTCACTTTCCCGGGGGGCAACTAATGAAAAACTGTTTTTT.

CDR3 nucleotides: TGTGCCAGCAGCGTAGGGGCACCGGGAGGCTATGGCTACACCTTC. This gives the protein CASSVGAPGGYGYTF. This chain links TRBV9 with TRBJ1-2; D gene uncertain. Germline-derived CDR1 and CDR2 are SGDLS and YYNGEE. The V end was cut by 0 bases, the J end by 4 bases, with 13 bases between. The CDR3 is made up of 15 amino acids.

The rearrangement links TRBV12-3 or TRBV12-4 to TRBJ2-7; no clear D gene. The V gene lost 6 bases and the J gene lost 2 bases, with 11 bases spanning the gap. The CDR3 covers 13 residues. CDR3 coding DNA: TGTGCCAGCAGCCTGACTGGCGCCTACGAGCAGTACTTC. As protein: CASSLTGAYEQYF.

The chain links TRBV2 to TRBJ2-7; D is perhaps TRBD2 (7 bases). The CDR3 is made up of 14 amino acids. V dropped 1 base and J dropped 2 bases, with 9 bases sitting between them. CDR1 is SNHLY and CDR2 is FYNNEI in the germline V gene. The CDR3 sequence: CASSEGRGPYEQYF. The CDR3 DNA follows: TGTGCCAGCAGTGAAGGGCGGGGGCCCTACGAGCAGTACTTC.

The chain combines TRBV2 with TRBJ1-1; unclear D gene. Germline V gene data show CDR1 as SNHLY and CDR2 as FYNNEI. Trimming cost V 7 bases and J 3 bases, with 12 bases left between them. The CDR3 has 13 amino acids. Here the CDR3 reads CASKANGDTEAFF. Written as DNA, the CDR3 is TGTGCCAGCAAAGCCAACGGGGACACTGAAGCTTTCTTT. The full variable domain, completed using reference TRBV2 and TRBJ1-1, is EPEVTQTPSHQVTQMGQEVILRCVPISNHLYFYWYRQILGQKVEFLVSFYNNEISEKSEIFDDQFSVERPDGSNFTLKIRSTKLEDSAMYFCASKANGDTEAFFGQGTRLTVV.

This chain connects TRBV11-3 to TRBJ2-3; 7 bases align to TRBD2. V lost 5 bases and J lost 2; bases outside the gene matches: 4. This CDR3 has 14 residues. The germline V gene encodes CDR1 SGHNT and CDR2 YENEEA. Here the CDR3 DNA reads TGTGCCAGCAGCCCCAGCGGGGCCACAGATACGCAGTATTTT. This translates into CASSPSGATDTQYF.

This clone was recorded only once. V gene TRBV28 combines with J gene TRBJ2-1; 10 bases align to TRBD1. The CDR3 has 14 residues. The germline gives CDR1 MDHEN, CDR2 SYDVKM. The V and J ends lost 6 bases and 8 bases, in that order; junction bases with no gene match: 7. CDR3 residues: CASSPGDRGDEQFF. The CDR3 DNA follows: TGTGCCAGCAGCCCCGGGGACAGGGGCGATGAGCAGTTCTTC.

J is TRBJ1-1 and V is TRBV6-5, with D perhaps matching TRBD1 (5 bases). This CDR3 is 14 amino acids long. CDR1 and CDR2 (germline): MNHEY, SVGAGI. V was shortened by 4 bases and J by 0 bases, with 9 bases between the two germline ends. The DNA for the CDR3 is TGTGCCAGCAGTTTTGGGGGGGTGAACACTGAAGCTTTCTTT. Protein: CASSFGGVNTEAFF.

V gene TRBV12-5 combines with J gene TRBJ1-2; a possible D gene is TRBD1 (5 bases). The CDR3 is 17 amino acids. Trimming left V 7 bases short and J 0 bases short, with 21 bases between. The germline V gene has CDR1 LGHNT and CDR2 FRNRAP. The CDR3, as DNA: TGTGCTAGTGCTGGGGCCACGGTGCTAGGAGCTAACTATGGCTACACCTTC. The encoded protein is CASAGATVLGANYGYTF.

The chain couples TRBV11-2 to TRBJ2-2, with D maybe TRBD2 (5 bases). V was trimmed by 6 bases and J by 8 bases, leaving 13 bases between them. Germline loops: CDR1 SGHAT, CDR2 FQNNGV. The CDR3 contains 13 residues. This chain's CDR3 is CASSWTAVGELFF. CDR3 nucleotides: TGTGCCAGCAGTTGGACTGCCGTTGGGGAGCTGTTTTTT.